Listed below are T cell receptor beta chains from one sample, sequenced in a study of cytomegalovirus exposure and HLA in healthy donors. The assay was immunoSEQ multiplex PCR, and TCRdb's table has in-frame clones only and misses some. The sample records 150,000 to 200,000 clones, approximately 78% being singletons. The sequencing sample was made of PBMCs. The receptor set was obtained from a male donor in good health and CMV-seronegative. CDR3s include the opening cysteine and the closing phenylalanine or tryptophan. Each record gives: clone size, J gene, D gene, V gene, CDR3 DNA, CDR3 protein. A D gene is named only where the DNA matches it firmly. Some rows have no size entry. The others give once, few or many, or a class for an expanded clone.

clone size: NA
J gene: TRBJ2-1
D gene: NA
V gene: TRBV12-1
CDR3 DNA: TGTGCCAGCAGCCCTCTGACCGGGACTTCAGCCCCGGGGAGTAACAATGAGCAGTTCTTC
CDR3 protein: CASSPLTGTSAPGSNNEQFF

clone size: NA
J gene: TRBJ1-1
D gene: NA
V gene: TRBV19
CDR3 DNA: TGTGCCAGTAGTATAGTGGCAGGAACTGAAGCTTTCTTT
CDR3 protein: CASSIVAGTEAFF

clone size: NA
J gene: TRBJ1-4
D gene: NA
V gene: TRBV9
CDR3 DNA: TGTGCCAGCAGCACGACTCAGGGGCGGGAAAAACTGTTTTTT
CDR3 protein: CASSTTQGREKLFF

clone size: NA
J gene: TRBJ1-2
D gene: NA
V gene: TRBV11-2
CDR3 DNA: TGTGCCAGCGGACCGGGGGGCTACACCTTC
CDR3 protein: CASGPGGYTF

clone size: few
J gene: TRBJ2-3
D gene: TRBD2
V gene: TRBV4-1
CDR3 DNA: TGCGCCAGCAGCCAAGTAGGTTCTAGCGGGGCAACCACAGATACGCAGTATTTT
CDR3 protein: CASSQVGSSGATTDTQYF

clone size: NA
J gene: TRBJ1-4
D gene: TRBD1
V gene: TRBV30
CDR3 DNA: TGTGCCTGGAGAGGGGTGTACAGGGGGCCTGAAAAACTGTTTTTT
CDR3 protein: CAWRGVYRGPEKLFF

clone size: NA
J gene: TRBJ2-1
D gene: NA
V gene: TRBV5-1
CDR3 DNA: TGCGCCAGCAGCTTGGCCGCCGGGGTACGAGGGGAGCAGTTCTTC
CDR3 protein: CASSLAAGVRGEQFF

clone size: NA
J gene: TRBJ2-5
D gene: TRBD2
V gene: TRBV7-2
CDR3 DNA: TGTGCCAGCAGCTTGGTAGCGGGGGGCGACCAAGAGACCCAGTACTTC
CDR3 protein: CASSLVAGGDQETQYF

clone size: NA
J gene: TRBJ2-2
D gene: TRBD1
V gene: TRBV25-1
CDR3 DNA: TGTGCCAGCAGTGAATCGACAGGGTACACCGGGGAGCTGTTTTTT
CDR3 protein: CASSESTGYTGELFF

clone size: NA
J gene: TRBJ2-3
D gene: TRBD1
V gene: TRBV7-2
CDR3 DNA: TGTGCCAGCAGCCCCAGGCAGGGGGGCACAGATACGCAGTATTTT
CDR3 protein: CASSPRQGGTDTQYF

clone size: NA
J gene: TRBJ1-6
D gene: TRBD1
V gene: TRBV7-6
CDR3 DNA: TGTGCCAGCAGCCCAGGACAGGGGCTTGGCTCACCCCTCCACTTT
CDR3 protein: CASSPGQGLGSPLHF

clone size: NA
J gene: TRBJ2-7
D gene: NA
V gene: TRBV11-2
CDR3 DNA: TGTGCCAGCAGCTTAGGGCGGGTGGCCTACGAGCAGTACTTC
CDR3 protein: CASSLGRVAYEQYF

clone size: NA
J gene: TRBJ2-7
D gene: NA
V gene: TRBV9
CDR3 DNA: TGTGCCAGCAGCGTAGGTAGCGGCCGAAGGGACGAGCAGTACTTC
CDR3 protein: CASSVGSGRRDEQYF

clone size: NA
J gene: TRBJ2-7
D gene: TRBD2
V gene: TRBV27
CDR3 DNA: TGTGCCAGCAGTCTGTCGGGAGGTTCCTACGAGCAGTACTTC
CDR3 protein: CASSLSGGSYEQYF

clone size: NA
J gene: TRBJ1-1
D gene: NA
V gene: TRBV2
CDR3 DNA: TGTGCCAGCAGTGAAGCCCAGAACAGGAACACTGAAGCTTTCTTT
CDR3 protein: CASSEAQNRNTEAFF

clone size: once
J gene: TRBJ1-2
D gene: NA
V gene: TRBV25-1
CDR3 DNA: TGTGCCAGCAGCTTAAGCACAGGGTTTGGCTATGGCTACACCTTC
CDR3 protein: CASSLSTGFGYGYTF

clone size: NA
J gene: TRBJ1-4
D gene: NA
V gene: TRBV27
CDR3 DNA: TGTGCCAGCAGTACCACAGCAGGGGTGGGAAGTGAAAAACTGTTTTTT
CDR3 protein: CASSTTAGVGSEKLFF

clone size: NA
J gene: TRBJ1-4
D gene: NA
V gene: TRBV6-1
CDR3 DNA: TGTGCCAGCAGTGAATTGTCGCCGAGCGGGGAAAAACTGTTTTTT
CDR3 protein: CASSELSPSGEKLFF

clone size: NA
J gene: TRBJ2-1
D gene: TRBD1
V gene: TRBV15
CDR3 DNA: TGTGCCACCAGCAGAGCTGGACAGGAGAGTGTTGAGCAGTTCTTC
CDR3 protein: CATSRAGQESVEQFF

clone size: NA
J gene: TRBJ1-4
D gene: NA
V gene: TRBV9
CDR3 DNA: TGTGCCAGCAGCCCCGGACAGCTAAATGAAAAACTGTTTTTT
CDR3 protein: CASSPGQLNEKLFF

clone size: NA
J gene: TRBJ2-2
D gene: NA
V gene: TRBV27
CDR3 DNA: TGTGCCAGCAGTTATGGGCGAACCGGGGAGCTGTTTTTT
CDR3 protein: CASSYGRTGELFF

clone size: NA
J gene: TRBJ2-2
D gene: NA
V gene: TRBV7-3
CDR3 DNA: TGTGCCAGCAGCCCGGAGGGTGGTACGAACACCGGGGAGCTGTTTTTT
CDR3 protein: CASSPEGGTNTGELFF

clone size: NA
J gene: TRBJ2-7
D gene: TRBD1
V gene: TRBV5-1
CDR3 DNA: TGCGCCAGCAGCTTTTGGGACAGTACCTACGAGCAGTACTTC
CDR3 protein: CASSFWDSTYEQYF

clone size: few
J gene: TRBJ1-4
D gene: TRBD1
V gene: TRBV6-4
CDR3 DNA: TGTGCCAGCAGTGCGGACAGGGGGGAAAAACTGTTTTTT
CDR3 protein: CASSADRGEKLFF

clone size: once
J gene: TRBJ1-5
D gene: TRBD1
V gene: TRBV18
CDR3 DNA: TGTGCCAGCTCACTGGATGCAGGGGGCCTCGCAAGCAATCAGCCCCAGCATTTT
CDR3 protein: CASSLDAGGLASNQPQHF

clone size: NA
J gene: TRBJ1-4
D gene: NA
V gene: TRBV7-6
CDR3 DNA: TGTGCCAGCAGCGCTAAGAGGGAAAAACTGTTTTTT
CDR3 protein: CASSAKREKLFF

clone size: NA
J gene: TRBJ2-7
D gene: NA
V gene: TRBV7-9
CDR3 DNA: TGTTCCAGCAGCTTTGGTAGCGGATCACCGAGCGACGAGCAGTACTTC
CDR3 protein: CSSSFGSGSPSDEQYF

clone size: NA
J gene: TRBJ1-2
D gene: NA
V gene: TRBV4-3
CDR3 DNA: TGCGCCAGCAGCCAACTAACAGGGTTGGATGACGGCTACACCTTC
CDR3 protein: CASSQLTGLDDGYTF

clone size: NA
J gene: TRBJ1-5
D gene: TRBD1
V gene: TRBV18
CDR3 DNA: TGTGCCAGCTCATCGACAGGGGGAGATCAGCCCCAGCATTTT
CDR3 protein: CASSSTGGDQPQHF

clone size: NA
J gene: TRBJ1-1
D gene: NA
V gene: TRBV2
CDR3 DNA: TGTGCCAGCAGTAGGGGACTGACTGAAGCTTTCTTT
CDR3 protein: CASSRGLTEAFF

clone size: NA
J gene: TRBJ1-1
D gene: TRBD1
V gene: TRBV27
CDR3 DNA: TGTGCCAGCAGTATCCGACAGGGGAAGACTGAAGCTTTCTTT
CDR3 protein: CASSIRQGKTEAFF

clone size: NA
J gene: TRBJ1-1
D gene: TRBD1
V gene: TRBV18
CDR3 DNA: TGTGCCAGCTCACCAAGAGAGGACAGGGGGGCAAACACTGAAGCTTTCTTT
CDR3 protein: CASSPREDRGANTEAFF

clone size: NA
J gene: TRBJ2-5
D gene: TRBD1
V gene: TRBV7-2
CDR3 DNA: TGTGCCAGCAGCTTAACCGGGGGACAGGGAGAGACCCAGTACTTC
CDR3 protein: CASSLTGGQGETQYF

clone size: NA
J gene: TRBJ2-2
D gene: NA
V gene: TRBV19
CDR3 DNA: TGTGCCAGTATGCCGGGACAAAGAAACACCGGGGAGCTGTTTTTT
CDR3 protein: CASMPGQRNTGELFF

clone size: once
J gene: TRBJ2-4
D gene: TRBD2
V gene: TRBV28
CDR3 DNA: TGTGCCAGCATGCTCACCGGGGGGGGGAACAAAAACATTCAGTACTTC
CDR3 protein: CASMLTGGGNKNIQYF

clone size: NA
J gene: TRBJ2-7
D gene: TRBD2
V gene: TRBV5-4
CDR3 DNA: TGTGCCAGCAGCTTAGGGGCGGGGGGCTACGAGCAGTACTTC
CDR3 protein: CASSLGAGGYEQYF

clone size: NA
J gene: TRBJ1-2
D gene: NA
V gene: TRBV4-2
CDR3 DNA: TGTGCCAGCAGCCAAGAACGGGGTGTCAACTATGGCTACACCTTC
CDR3 protein: CASSQERGVNYGYTF

clone size: few
J gene: TRBJ1-5
D gene: NA
V gene: TRBV30
CDR3 DNA: TGTGCCTGGGCAGAGGATAGCAATCAGCCCCAGCATTTT
CDR3 protein: CAWAEDSNQPQHF

clone size: NA
J gene: TRBJ2-7
D gene: NA
V gene: TRBV9
CDR3 DNA: TGTGCCAGCAGCGTAGAAGAGGGTCCCCGGGACGAGCAGTACTTC
CDR3 protein: CASSVEEGPRDEQYF

clone size: NA
J gene: TRBJ2-3
D gene: TRBD2
V gene: TRBV9
CDR3 DNA: TGTGCCAGCAGCGTAGGATTGGGGGGGGGAGTGACAGATACGCAGTATTTT
CDR3 protein: CASSVGLGGGVTDTQYF

clone size: few
J gene: TRBJ1-2
D gene: NA
V gene: TRBV5-1
CDR3 DNA: TGCGCCAGCAGCTTCCGCGGAGCAGGGCGCATTCTTTCCTCGGGCTACACCTTC
CDR3 protein: CASSFRGAGRILSSGYTF

clone size: once
J gene: TRBJ2-2
D gene: NA
V gene: TRBV19
CDR3 DNA: TGTGCCAGTAGTACTACAGGGCCCGGGGAGCTGTTTTTT
CDR3 protein: CASSTTGPGELFF

clone size: NA
J gene: TRBJ1-5
D gene: NA
V gene: TRBV11-2
CDR3 DNA: TGTGCCAGCAGCTTAGATCGGGGTCAGCCCCAGCATTTT
CDR3 protein: CASSLDRGQPQHF

clone size: NA
J gene: TRBJ1-1
D gene: NA
V gene: TRBV19
CDR3 DNA: TGTGCCAGTAGTATAGATCCTGAAACAGTTGAAGCTTTCTTT
CDR3 protein: CASSIDPETVEAFF

clone size: NA
J gene: TRBJ1-6
D gene: TRBD1
V gene: TRBV15
CDR3 DNA: TGTGCCACCGCGGGACAGAATAATTCACCCCTCCACTTT
CDR3 protein: CATAGQNNSPLHF

clone size: NA
J gene: TRBJ2-7
D gene: NA
V gene: TRBV4-3
CDR3 DNA: TGCGCCAGCAGCCAAGAGGGGGGGCGGAACGAGCAGTACTTC
CDR3 protein: CASSQEGGRNEQYF

clone size: NA
J gene: TRBJ2-2
D gene: TRBD1
V gene: TRBV6-6
CDR3 DNA: TGTGCCACTGTCGACAGGGGGCTAGCCGGGGAGCTGTTTTTT
CDR3 protein: CATVDRGLAGELFF

clone size: once
J gene: TRBJ1-2
D gene: TRBD1
V gene: TRBV6-5
CDR3 DNA: TGTGCCAGCAGCTATCGGACAGGGGGCTCAGGCTACACCTTC
CDR3 protein: CASSYRTGGSGYTF

clone size: NA
J gene: TRBJ2-1
D gene: TRBD2
V gene: TRBV28
CDR3 DNA: TGTGCCAGCAGCCCTAGCGGGAGCTCCTACAATGAGCAGTTCTTC
CDR3 protein: CASSPSGSSYNEQFF

clone size: NA
J gene: TRBJ1-1
D gene: TRBD1
V gene: TRBV18
CDR3 DNA: TGTGCCAGCTCACTAGTGGGGACAGGGGGCACTGAAGCTTTCTTT
CDR3 protein: CASSLVGTGGTEAFF

clone size: NA
J gene: TRBJ2-5
D gene: NA
V gene: TRBV4-2
CDR3 DNA: TGTGCCAGCAGCCTAGCCCCCCGAGAGACCCAGTACTTC
CDR3 protein: CASSLAPRETQYF

clone size: few
J gene: TRBJ2-3
D gene: TRBD1
V gene: TRBV19
CDR3 DNA: TGTGCCAGTAGTATACACCAGGGGGCGAACACAGATACGCAGTATTTT
CDR3 protein: CASSIHQGANTDTQYF

clone size: NA
J gene: TRBJ2-2
D gene: NA
V gene: TRBV6-1
CDR3 DNA: TGTGCCAGCAGTGACAGGGCGCCCGGGGAGCTGTTTTTT
CDR3 protein: CASSDRAPGELFF

clone size: NA
J gene: TRBJ2-1
D gene: TRBD2
V gene: TRBV29-1
CDR3 DNA: TGCAGCGCCACCGGACTAGCCGACAGCTCCTACAATGAGCAGTTCTTC
CDR3 protein: CSATGLADSSYNEQFF

clone size: NA
J gene: TRBJ2-3
D gene: TRBD2
V gene: TRBV4-1
CDR3 DNA: TGCGCCAGCAGCCTCGGACTAGGCACAGATACGCAGTATTTT
CDR3 protein: CASSLGLGTDTQYF